Below, 24 T cell receptor beta chains from the same sample are listed, as sequenced in a study of blood T cell repertoires in COVID-19. Some clones are missing from TCRdb's copy, which holds only in-frame ones; the method was immunoSEQ multiplex PCR. The sample lists some 460,000 clones; 80% to 90% were seen once. The sample comprised peripheral blood. The receptors derive from a woman in her 30s with acute or convalescent COVID-19.

The rearrangement links TRBV20-1 to TRBJ2-3; no reliable D call. CDR3 length: 11 residues. The germline CDR1 and CDR2 sequences are DFQATT and SNEGSKA (reference sequence). V lost 3 bases, J lost 6 bases, and 7 bases lay in between. The CDR3 nucleotides read TGCAGTGCTAGTTTTCGGGATACGCAGTATTTT. Its translation: CSASFRDTQYF.

This chain links TRBV7-3 with TRBJ2-5; D is ambiguous. The germline CDR1 and CDR2 sequences are SGHTA and FQGTGA. The CDR3 runs 12 residues. V dropped 6 bases and J dropped 2 bases, with 7 bases sitting between them. The CDR3 sequence is CASRTRQETQYF. In DNA, the CDR3 is TGTGCCAGCAGGACAAGACAAGAGACCCAGTACTTC.

The chain links TRBV27 to TRBJ2-3; 7 nucleotides agree with TRBD2. The CDR3 contains 16 residues. Per the germline V gene, CDR1 is MNHEY and CDR2 is SMNVEV (reference sequence). The V segment lost 5 bases and the J segment 2 bases; nucleotides outside the gene matches: 10. The CDR3 DNA sequence: TGTGCCAGCAGTCTCTGGGCTAGCGGAGACACAGATACGCAGTATTTT. It encodes CASSLWASGDTDTQYF.

V usage is TRBV25-1 and J usage is TRBJ2-7; D might be TRBD2 (6 bases). Trimming took 9 bases from V and 5 from J, leaving 23 bases between them. The CDR3 is made up of 15 amino acids. CDR1 and CDR2 from the germline V gene are MGHDK and SYGVNS. The CDR3 sequence is CASTPGRIGTHEQYF. In nucleotides, the CDR3 is TGTGCCAGTACCCCCGGGAGAATAGGGACCCACGAGCAGTACTTC.

This clone was seen just once. The chain employs TRBV5-1 and TRBJ1-4; possibly TRBD1 for D (5 bases). The CDR3 totals 13 residues. V was clipped by 1 base and J by 8 bases, with 9 bases between them. Per the germline V gene, CDR1 is SGHRS and CDR2 is YFSETQ. The CDR3 DNA follows: TGCGCCAGCAGCTTGCAGGGTCGAGAAAAACTGTTTTTT. Translating gives CASSLQGREKLFF.

This chain connects TRBV18 to TRBJ1-1; a possible D gene is TRBD1 (5 bases). The CDR3 is made up of 13 amino acids. Germline CDR1 is KGHSH and CDR2 is LQKENI. V shed 4 bases and J shed 1 base, with 7 bases lying between them. CDR3 sequence: CASSQGQNTEAFF. CDR3 coding DNA: TGTGCCAGCTCACAGGGGCAGAACACTGAAGCTTTCTTT.

The chain is built from TRBV30 and TRBJ1-5, with D hard to call. The germline V gene has CDR1 GTSNPN and CDR2 SVGIG (reference sequence). Trimming removed 2 bases from V and 4 bases from J, with 9 bases in between. The CDR3 consists of 13 residues. In DNA, the CDR3 is TGTGCCTGGAGTCGGAGGGAGAATCAGCCCCAGCATTTT. Its protein is CAWSRRENQPQHF.

This clone appeared a single time. The chain recombines TRBV5-1 with TRBJ1-1; D is unresolved. This CDR3 region has 14 residues. The ends were cut back, 2 bases at V and 5 bases at J, with 13 bases in the middle. The germline V gene has CDR1 SGHRS and CDR2 YFSETQ. The CDR3: CASSFGSTGTEAFF. CDR3 coding DNA: TGCGCCAGCAGCTTCGGGTCGACTGGGACTGAAGCTTTCTTT.

The chain is built from TRBV18 and TRBJ1-2, with D possibly being TRBD1 (6 bases). Per the germline V gene, CDR1 is KGHSH and CDR2 is LQKENI. The CDR3 runs 13 residues. V gave up 6 bases and J gave up 2 bases, with 10 bases separating them. Here the CDR3 reads CASSVGQNYGYTF. The CDR3 coding sequence is TGTGCCAGCTCGGTTGGACAGAACTATGGCTACACCTTC.

This chain uses TRBV15 with TRBJ1-3; a possible D gene is TRBD1 (5 bases). Trimming removed 5 bases at V and 2 bases at J, with 13 bases between. This CDR3 contains 15 residues. Germline lookup yields CDR1 LNHNV and CDR2 YYDKDF (reference sequence). CDR3 in amino acids: CATSPVRGAGNTIYF. The CDR3 DNA follows: TGTGCCACCAGCCCCGTGCGGGGGGCTGGAAACACCATATATTTT.

Concerning this clone itself: The identical CDR3 is also encoded by other nucleotide sequences in the sample. The V gene is TRBV5-1, the J gene TRBJ2-5, with unresolved D. The V end was cut by 0 bases, the J end by 5 bases, with 8 bases between. This CDR3 is built from 13 residues. Germline loops: CDR1 SGHRS, CDR2 YFSETQ. The CDR3 coding sequence is TGCGCCAGCAGCTTGGGTCCTCGGGAGACCCAGTACTTC. It specifies CASSLGPRETQYF.

The chain combines TRBV7-9 with TRBJ2-7; D unclear. The CDR3 consists of 13 residues. The germline V gene encodes CDR1 SEHNR and CDR2 FQNEAQ (reference sequence). Trimming removed 1 base from V and 2 bases from J, with 6 bases in between. CDR3 nucleotide sequence: TGTGCCAGCAGCTTAGATCCAACCTACGAGCAGTACTTC. Encoded protein: CASSLDPTYEQYF.

This clone was counted once. V usage is TRBV2 and J usage is TRBJ1-5; no reliable D call. CDR3 size: 14 residues. V lost 4 bases and J 7 bases, leaving 14 bases between the germline ends. Germline CDR1 and CDR2: SNHLY and FYNNEI. CDR3 in amino acids: CASSGASGYQPQHF. The CDR3 DNA reads TGTGCCAGCAGTGGGGCCTCTGGGTACCAGCCCCAGCATTTT.

Of note for this clone: Other DNA sequences of this sample code for an identical CDR3. The chain uses TRBV4-1 and TRBJ2-1; D unresolved. The CDR3 is made up of 12 amino acids. With 1 base removed from V and 7 bases from J, the gap between germline ends came to 5 bases. Germline loops: CDR1 MGHRA, CDR2 YSYEKL. CDR3 in amino acids: CASSQAGNEQFF. The CDR3 DNA follows: TGCGCCAGCAGCCAAGCCGGTAATGAGCAGTTCTTC.

The chain is built from TRBV4-1 and TRBJ2-1; 8 bases are shared with TRBD1. The V gene end was trimmed by 0 bases and the J gene end by 7 bases; junction bases not matched to a gene: 17. Germline CDR1 reads MGHRA; CDR2 reads YSYEKL. The CDR3 has 19 residues. The CDR3 loop reads CASSQDRAGGLSPLNEQFF. CDR3 bases: TGCGCCAGCAGCCAAGATCGGGCAGGGGGCCTCAGTCCTTTAAATGAGCAGTTCTTC.

The gene calls are TRBV4-1 and TRBJ1-2; 7 positions match TRBD1. The CDR3 sequence is 14 residues long. Germline V gives CDR1 MGHRA, CDR2 YSYEKL. V gave up 4 bases and J gave up 6 bases; unmatched junction bases: 8. CDR3 loop: CASSPSLDRDGYTF. Here the CDR3 DNA reads TGCGCCAGCAGCCCGAGTTTAGACAGGGATGGCTACACCTTC.

V gene TRBV3-1 (or the pseudogene TRBV3-2) combines with J gene TRBJ2-7, with 7 bases that match TRBD1. The CDR3 is made up of 14 amino acids. Germline CDR1 LGHDT, CDR2 YNNKEL (reference sequence). With 4 bases clipped from V and 3 bases from J, the junction kept 6 bases outside the gene matches. The CDR3 DNA follows: TGTGCCAGCAGCCGCCAGACAGGGATCTACGAGCAGTACTTC. Its protein is CASSRQTGIYEQYF.

This rearrangement joins TRBV29-1 to TRBJ1-1; no clear D gene. Germline loops: CDR1 SQVTM, CDR2 ANQGSEA. The CDR3 loop spans 13 amino acids. V was shortened by 6 bases and J by 5 bases, with 16 bases between the two germline ends. The CDR3 sequence is CSVETRLLTEAFF. CDR3 in DNA: TGCAGCGTAGAAACACGACTTCTGACTGAAGCTTTCTTT.

In this sample, this clone turned up a few times. Different DNA sequences within this sample yield the same CDR3. The V call is TRBV7-9, the J call TRBJ2-3, with TRBD1 identical over 10 bases. The germline gives CDR1 SEHNR, CDR2 FQNEAQ (reference sequence). Losses at the gene ends were 3 bases for V and 4 bases for J; bases not matched to a gene: 4. The CDR3 runs 15 residues. The CDR3 here is CASSFGQGEADTQYF. The CDR3 nucleotides are TGTGCCAGCAGCTTCGGACAGGGGGAAGCAGATACGCAGTATTTT.

The rearrangement links TRBV7-2 to TRBJ1-1; 9 bases fit TRBD1. CDR1 and CDR2 from the germline V gene are SGHTA and FQGNSA. The CDR3 runs to 15 residues. Trimming took 5 bases from V and 5 from J; bases not matched to a gene: 9. This CDR3 reads CASSSRDREGTEAFF. DNA of the CDR3: TGTGCCAGCAGCAGCCGGGACAGGGAGGGAACTGAAGCTTTCTTT.

This chain uses TRBV7-2 with TRBJ2-3; 7 bases match TRBD1. This CDR3 has 16 residues. CDR1 SGHTA and CDR2 FQGNSA come from the germline V gene. V dropped 0 bases and J dropped 6; count of bases not matched to a gene: 9. CDR3 residues: CASSLAAGGSFDTQYF. The CDR3 DNA follows: TGTGCCAGCAGCTTAGCGGCAGGGGGAAGTTTCGATACGCAGTATTTT.

As DNA, the CDR3 is TGTGCCAGCAGCCCGGGCGGGACAGTCAACTATGGCTACACCTTC. Encoded protein: CASSPGGTVNYGYTF. This chain connects TRBV7-9 to TRBJ1-2; 7 nucleotides match TRBD1. CDR1 and CDR2 from the germline V gene are SEHNR and FQNEAQ (reference sequence). The CDR3 is 15 amino acids. V was clipped by 5 bases and J by 2 bases; unmatched bases: 8.

This chain uses TRBV29-1 with TRBJ1-1; D gene ambiguous. The germline V gene encodes CDR1 SQVTM and CDR2 ANQGSEA. The V end lost 4 bases, the J end lost 4 bases, and 13 bases lay between the germline ends. The CDR3 is 13 residues long. The CDR3 DNA reads TGCAGCGTTGCACAGCGGTTGGGCACTGAAGCTTTCTTT. This sequence encodes CSVAQRLGTEAFF.

V and J are TRBV19 and TRBJ1-2; 9 nucleotides line up with TRBD1. Unmatched junction bases numbered 4, after V lost 6 bases and J lost 5 bases. Per germline, CDR1 LNHDA and CDR2 SQIVND (reference sequence). The CDR3 length is 13 residues. CDR3 in amino acids: CASRTGGDYGYTF. The CDR3 coding sequence is TGTGCCAGTAGAACAGGGGGCGATTATGGCTACACCTTC.